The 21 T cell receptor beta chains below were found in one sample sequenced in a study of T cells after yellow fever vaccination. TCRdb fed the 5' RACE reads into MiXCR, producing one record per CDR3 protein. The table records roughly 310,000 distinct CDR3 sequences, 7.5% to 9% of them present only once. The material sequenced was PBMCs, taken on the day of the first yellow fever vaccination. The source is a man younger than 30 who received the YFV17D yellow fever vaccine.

CDR3 loop: CASSPGGHSPLHF. The CDR3 DNA sequence: TGTGCCAGCAGCCCGGGGGGTCATTCACCCCTCCACTTT. The chain uses TRBV7-9 and TRBJ1-6; a possible D gene is TRBD1 (5 bases). Germline V lookup: CDR1 SEHNR, CDR2 FQNEAQ (reference sequence). V was pared by 5 bases and J by 8 bases, with 10 bases between. This CDR3 has 13 amino acids. Variable domain in full (rest from reference TRBV7-9 and TRBJ1-6): DTGVSQNPRHKITKRGQNVTFRCDPISEHNRLYWYRQTLGQGPEFLTYFQNEAQLEKSRLLSDRFSAERPKGSFSTLEIQRTEQGDSAMYLCASSPGGHSPLHFGNGTRLTVT.

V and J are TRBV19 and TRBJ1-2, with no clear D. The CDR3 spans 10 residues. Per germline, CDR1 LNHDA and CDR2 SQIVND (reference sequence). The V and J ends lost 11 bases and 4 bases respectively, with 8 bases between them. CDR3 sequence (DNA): TGTGCCGCCGGGATCTATGGCTACACCTTC. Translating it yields CAAGIYGYTF.

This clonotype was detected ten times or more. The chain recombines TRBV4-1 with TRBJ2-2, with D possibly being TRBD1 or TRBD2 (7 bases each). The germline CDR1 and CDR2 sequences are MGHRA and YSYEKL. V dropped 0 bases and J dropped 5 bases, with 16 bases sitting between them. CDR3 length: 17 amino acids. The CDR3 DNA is TGCGCCAGCAGCCAAGATCAGGGGGGGAGTTTTACCGGGGAGCTGTTTTTT. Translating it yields CASSQDQGGSFTGELFF.

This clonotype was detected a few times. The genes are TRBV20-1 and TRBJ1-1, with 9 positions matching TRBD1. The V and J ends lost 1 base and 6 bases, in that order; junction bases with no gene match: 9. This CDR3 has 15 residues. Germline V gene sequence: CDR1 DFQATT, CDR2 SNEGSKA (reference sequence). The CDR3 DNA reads TGCAGTGCTAGAGGACAACAGGGGGCGATGGCTGAAGCTTTCTTT. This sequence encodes CSARGQQGAMAEAFF.

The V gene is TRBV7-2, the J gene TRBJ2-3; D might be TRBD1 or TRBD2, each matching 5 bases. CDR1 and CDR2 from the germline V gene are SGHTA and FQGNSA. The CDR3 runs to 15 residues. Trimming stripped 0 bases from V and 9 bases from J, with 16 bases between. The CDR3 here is CASSLARDLLVTQYF. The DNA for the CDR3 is TGTGCCAGCAGCTTAGCCCGGGACCTGTTGGTGACGCAGTATTTT.

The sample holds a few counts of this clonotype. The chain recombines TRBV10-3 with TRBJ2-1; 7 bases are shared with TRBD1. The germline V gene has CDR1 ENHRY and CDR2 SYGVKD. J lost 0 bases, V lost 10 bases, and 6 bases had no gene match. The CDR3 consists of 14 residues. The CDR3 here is CATETGHSYNEQFF. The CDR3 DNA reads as TGTGCCACTGAGACAGGGCACTCCTACAATGAGCAGTTCTTC.

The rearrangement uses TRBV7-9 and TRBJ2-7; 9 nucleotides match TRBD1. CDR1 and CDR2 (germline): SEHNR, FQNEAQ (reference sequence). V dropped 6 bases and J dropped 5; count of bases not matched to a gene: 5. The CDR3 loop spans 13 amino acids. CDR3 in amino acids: CASRSTGGNEQYV. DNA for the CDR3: TGTGCCAGCAGGTCGACAGGGGGTAACGAGCAGTACGTC.

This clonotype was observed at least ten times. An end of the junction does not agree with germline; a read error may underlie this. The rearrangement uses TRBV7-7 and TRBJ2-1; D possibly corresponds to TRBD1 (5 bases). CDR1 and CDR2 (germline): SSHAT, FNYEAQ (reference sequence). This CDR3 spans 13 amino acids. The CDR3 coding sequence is TGTGCTAGCAGCTTAGCAGGGTTCGCTGAGCAGTTCTTC. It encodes CASSLAGFAEQFF. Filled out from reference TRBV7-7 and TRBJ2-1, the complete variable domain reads GAGVSQSPRYKVTKRGQDVTLRCDPISSHATLYWYQQALGQGPEFLTYFNYEAQPDKSGLPSDRFSAERPEGSISTLTIQRTEQRDSAMYRCASSLAGFAEQFFGPGTRLTVL.

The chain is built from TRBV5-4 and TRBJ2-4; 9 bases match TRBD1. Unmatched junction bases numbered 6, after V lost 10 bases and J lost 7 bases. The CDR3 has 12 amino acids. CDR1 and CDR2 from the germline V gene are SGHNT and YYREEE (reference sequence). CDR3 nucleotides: TGTGCCTGTGGACAGGGGCCGAACATTCAGTACTTC. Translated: CACGQGPNIQYF.

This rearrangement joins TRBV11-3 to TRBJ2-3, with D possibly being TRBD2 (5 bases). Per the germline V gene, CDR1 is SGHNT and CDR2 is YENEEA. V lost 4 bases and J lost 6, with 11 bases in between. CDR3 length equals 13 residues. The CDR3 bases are TGTGCCAGCAGCTCGATGACTACTGATACGCAGTATTTT. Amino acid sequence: CASSSMTTDTQYF. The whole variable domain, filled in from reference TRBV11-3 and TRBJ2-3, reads EAGVVQSPRYKIIEKKQPVAFWCNPISGHNTLYWYLQNLGQGPELLIRYENEEAVDDSQLPKDRFSAERLKGVDSTLKIQPAELGDSAVYLCASSSMTTDTQYFGPGTRLTVL.

The CDR3 reads CAGQNLYGGNEQFF. DNA of the CDR3: TGTGCCGGTCAGAATCTTTACGGGGGCAATGAGCAGTTCTTC. The chain joins TRBV7-9 to TRBJ2-1; weak D call: TRBD2 (6 bases). V shed 11 bases and J shed 6 bases, with 20 bases lying between them. Germline CDR1 SEHNR, CDR2 FQNEAQ (reference sequence). This CDR3 contains 14 residues.

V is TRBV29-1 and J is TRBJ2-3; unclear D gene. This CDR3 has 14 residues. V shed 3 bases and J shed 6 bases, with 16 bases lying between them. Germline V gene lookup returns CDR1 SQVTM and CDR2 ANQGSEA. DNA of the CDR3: TGCAGCGTTGATCGGACCGGCTCGGGCGATACGCAGTATTTT. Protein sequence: CSVDRTGSGDTQYF.

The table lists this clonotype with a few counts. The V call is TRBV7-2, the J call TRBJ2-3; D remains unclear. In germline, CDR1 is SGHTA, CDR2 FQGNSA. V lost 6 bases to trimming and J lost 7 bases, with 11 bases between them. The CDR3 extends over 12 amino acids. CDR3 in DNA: TGTGCCAGCAGATCGGTGCAGCATACGCAGTATTTT. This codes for CASRSVQHTQYF.

Here the CDR3 DNA reads TGTGCCAGCAGCGGCCCTCATGAAAAACTGTTTTTT. Translation: CASSGPHEKLFF. The rearrangement links TRBV7-2 to TRBJ1-4; D not resolved. This CDR3 has 12 residues. V lost 5 bases and J lost 6, with 7 bases in between. Germline CDR1 reads SGHTA; CDR2 reads FQGNSA.

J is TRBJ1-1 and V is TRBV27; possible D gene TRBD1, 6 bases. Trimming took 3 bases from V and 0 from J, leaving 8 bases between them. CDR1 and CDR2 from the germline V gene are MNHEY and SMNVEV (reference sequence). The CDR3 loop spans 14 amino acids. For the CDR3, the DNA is TGTGCCAGCAGTTTCGGGGGGCTGAACACTGAAGCTTTCTTT. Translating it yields CASSFGGLNTEAFF.

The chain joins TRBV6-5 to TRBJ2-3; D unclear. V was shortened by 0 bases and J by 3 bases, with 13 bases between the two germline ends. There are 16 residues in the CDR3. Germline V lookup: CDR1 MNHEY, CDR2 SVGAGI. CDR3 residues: CASSYSRLGKTDTQYF. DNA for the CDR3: TGTGCCAGCAGTTACTCACGGCTAGGCAAGACAGATACGCAGTATTTT.

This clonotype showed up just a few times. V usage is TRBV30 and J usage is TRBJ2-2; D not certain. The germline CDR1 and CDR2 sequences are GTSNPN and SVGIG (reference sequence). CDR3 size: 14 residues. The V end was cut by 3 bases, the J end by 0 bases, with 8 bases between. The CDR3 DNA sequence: TGTGCCTGGAGAAAGTCCCCGAACACCGGGGAGCTGTTTTTT. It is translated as CAWRKSPNTGELFF.

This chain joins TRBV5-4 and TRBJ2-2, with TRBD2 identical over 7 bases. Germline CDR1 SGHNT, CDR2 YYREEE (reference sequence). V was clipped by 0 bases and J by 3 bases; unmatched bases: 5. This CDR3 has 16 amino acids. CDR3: CASSLGRGGDTGELFF. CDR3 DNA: TGTGCCAGCAGCTTGGGAAGGGGAGGGGACACCGGGGAGCTGTTTTTT.

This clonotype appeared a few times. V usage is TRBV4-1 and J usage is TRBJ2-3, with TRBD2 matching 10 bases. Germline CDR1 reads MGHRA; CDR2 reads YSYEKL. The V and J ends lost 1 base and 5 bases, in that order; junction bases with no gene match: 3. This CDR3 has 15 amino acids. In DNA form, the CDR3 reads TGCGCCAGCAGCCAAGGGGCTAGCGGGGGAGATACGCAGTATTTT. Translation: CASSQGASGGDTQYF.

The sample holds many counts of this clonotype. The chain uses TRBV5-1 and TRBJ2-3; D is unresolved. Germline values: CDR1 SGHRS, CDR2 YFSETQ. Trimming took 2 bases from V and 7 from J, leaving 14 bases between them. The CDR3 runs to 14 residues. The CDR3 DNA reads TGCGCCAGCAGCTTTCCAGGCCTGAGGCATACGCAGTATTTT. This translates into CASSFPGLRHTQYF.

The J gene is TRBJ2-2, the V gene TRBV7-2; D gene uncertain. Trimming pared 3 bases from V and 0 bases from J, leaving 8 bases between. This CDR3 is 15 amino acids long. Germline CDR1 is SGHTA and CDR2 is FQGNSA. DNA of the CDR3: TGTGCCAGCAGCTTCGGACCCTCGAACACCGGGGAGCTGTTTTTT. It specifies CASSFGPSNTGELFF.